The 22 T cell receptor beta chains in this list originate from one sample, sequenced in a study of cytomegalovirus exposure and HLA in healthy donors. The PCR contained 60 Vbeta and 13 Jbeta primers. Here immunoSEQ multiplex PCR was the method, and the copy in TCRdb shows in-frame clones only, minus some. The table lists about 82,000 clones, about a tenth of them singletons. Sequences were obtained from PBMCs. The source is a man in his sixties in good health and CMV-seropositive.

The rearrangement links TRBV5-6 to TRBJ1-2; TRBD1 might be the D (6 bases). The length of the CDR3 is 14 residues. In germline, CDR1 is SGHDT, CDR2 YYEEEE. V lost 4 bases and J lost 8, with 18 bases in between. The CDR3 sequence is CASSPGGPPVGYTF. Here the CDR3 DNA reads TGTGCCAGCAGCCCGGGGGGCCCTCCCGTGGGCTACACCTTC. Full variable domain (missing parts from reference TRBV5-6 and TRBJ1-2): DAGVTQSPTHLIKTRGQQVTLRCSPKSGHDTVSWYQQALGQGPQFIFQYYEEEERQRGNFPDRFSGHQFPNYSSELNVNALLLGDSALYLCASSPGGPPVGYTFGSGTRLTVV.

The rearrangement links TRBV15 to TRBJ1-4; no clear D gene. The V end lost 0 bases, the J end lost 14 bases, and 13 bases lay between the germline ends. The CDR3 is 13 residues long. Germline CDR1 is LNHNV and CDR2 is YYDKDF (reference sequence). CDR3 sequence: CATSRDPEYGLFF. The CDR3 nucleotides read TGTGCCACCAGCAGAGATCCCGAATACGGGCTGTTTTTT.

The gene calls are TRBV6-6 and TRBJ2-7; 7 bases fit TRBD2. In germline, CDR1 is MNHNY, CDR2 SVGAGI (reference sequence). V lost 0 bases to trimming and J lost 2 bases; unmatched junction nucleotides: 7. The CDR3 extends over 16 amino acids. CDR3 DNA sequence: TGTGCCAGCAGTTACTCTACTAGCGAGGAGGCCTACGAGCAGTACTTC. It specifies CASSYSTSEEAYEQYF.

This clone has only a few counts. V and J are TRBV6-1 and TRBJ2-5; maybe TRBD2 (6 bases). The CDR3 has 16 amino acids. Looked up from germline, CDR1 is MNHNS and CDR2 is SASEGT. V lost 3 bases, J lost 1 base, and 15 bases lay in between. CDR3 sequence: CASSDETGTAQETQYF. The CDR3 DNA follows: TGTGCCAGCAGTGATGAGACCGGGACTGCCCAAGAGACCCAGTACTTC.

This clone was picked up a small number of times. Other nucleotide sequences in the sample specify the same CDR3. The chain links TRBV7-9 to TRBJ1-1, with D hard to call. Germline lookup yields CDR1 SEHNR and CDR2 FQNEAQ (reference sequence). V lost 3 bases and J lost 1, with 6 bases in between. This CDR3 has 13 amino acids. DNA of the CDR3: TGTGCCAGCAGCTTGGGCGAGAACACTGAAGCTTTCTTT. Protein sequence: CASSLGENTEAFF.

The rearrangement joins TRBV27 to TRBJ2-7, with D unclear. CDR3 length: 13 amino acids. The V gene lost 10 bases and the J gene lost 7 bases, with 20 bases spanning the gap. From germline, CDR1 is MNHEY and CDR2 SMNVEV (reference sequence). CDR3 DNA sequence: TGTGCCACAACGAGAGGTACCTCTGGGGAGCAGTACTTC. The encoded protein is CATTRGTSGEQYF.

The chain uses TRBV10-3 and TRBJ2-1; 10 bases line up with TRBD2. The CDR3 extends over 16 amino acids. Trimming cost V 2 bases and J 3 bases; bases outside gene matches: 4. Germline V gene data show CDR1 as ENHRY and CDR2 as SYGVKD. For the CDR3, the DNA is TGTGCCATCAGTGAGGTTACTAGCGGGATCTACAATGAGCAGTTCTTC. Encoded protein: CAISEVTSGIYNEQFF.

The gene calls are TRBV28 and TRBJ2-3; 12 bases map to TRBD2. The CDR3 contains 13 residues. Germline assignment: CDR1 MDHEN and CDR2 SYDVKM. Trimming took 10 bases from V and 5 from J; bases not matched to a gene: 4. CDR3 sequence (DNA): TGTGCCACCGGACTAGCGGGAAGAGATACGCAGTATTTT. Its translation is CATGLAGRDTQYF.

This clone was counted only a few times. The rearrangement uses TRBV18 and TRBJ2-3; the match to TRBD2 covers 13 bases. Germline V CDR1 and CDR2: KGHSH, LQKENI. V dropped 4 bases and J dropped 4; count of bases not matched to a gene: 5. The CDR3 sequence is 16 residues long. As DNA, the CDR3 is TGTGCCAGCTCACTGGGGACTAGCGGGGTTTCAGATACGCAGTATTTT. Translation: CASSLGTSGVSDTQYF.

The chain has TRBV5-1 and TRBJ2-5, with 7 positions matching TRBD1. The germline V gene has CDR1 SGHRS and CDR2 YFSETQ. There are 13 residues in the CDR3. After removal of 8 bases from V and 5 bases from J, the junction contained 9 bases not matched to a gene. CDR3 coding DNA: TGCGCCAGTACTAACAGGGGCGGGGAGACCCAGTACTTC. Translating gives CASTNRGGETQYF.

The V gene is TRBV2, the J gene TRBJ2-1; 12 bases match TRBD2. The length of the CDR3 is 14 residues. The V gene's germline CDR1 is SNHLY and CDR2 FYNNEI. The V gene end was trimmed by 5 bases and the J gene end by 6 bases; junction bases not matched to a gene: 2. The CDR3: CASSRTSGTNEQFF. CDR3 bases: TGTGCCAGCAGTCGGACTAGCGGGACCAATGAGCAGTTCTTC. The full variable domain, in which reference TRBV2 and TRBJ2-1 provide the parts outside the CDR3, is EPEVTQTPSHQVTQMGQEVILRCVPISNHLYFYWYRQILGQKVEFLVSFYNNEISEKSEIFDDQFSVERPDGSNFTLKIRSTKLEDSAMYFCASSRTSGTNEQFFGPGTRLTVL.

This clone was picked up a small number of times. Other DNA sequences in this specimen translate into the identical CDR3. The chain is built from TRBV6-1 and TRBJ2-5, with a weak D call TRBD2 (7 bases). CDR1 MNHNS and CDR2 SASEGT come from the germline V gene. The CDR3 contains 17 residues. Trimming stripped 4 bases from V and 2 bases from J, with 20 bases between. The CDR3 here is CASSVGGQWRSQETQYF. Here the CDR3 DNA reads TGTGCCAGCAGTGTGGGGGGGCAGTGGAGAAGTCAAGAGACCCAGTACTTC.

There are a few counts of this clone. Mismatch with germline at one junction end may stem from a read error. CDR3 sequence (DNA): TGTGCTAGCAGCCCCCGTGCTAGCGGGGGATACAATGAGCAGTTCTTC. It yields the protein CASSPRASGGYNEQFF. V usage is TRBV7-7 and J usage is TRBJ2-1; TRBD2 matches at 10 bases. The CDR3 totals 16 residues. The germline V gene encodes CDR1 SSHAT and CDR2 FNYEAQ (reference sequence).

This clone was seen a few times. The chain joins TRBV5-1 to TRBJ2-5; TRBD1 is a possible D gene (6 bases). CDR1 and CDR2 (germline): SGHRS, YFSETQ. This CDR3 region has 14 residues. V shed 2 bases and J shed 4 bases, with 12 bases lying between them. CDR3 sequence reads: CASSLTGLGETQYF. The CDR3 DNA follows: TGCGCCAGCAGCTTAACAGGGTTAGGAGAGACCCAGTACTTC.

This clone has more than one count but fewer than ten. V and J are TRBV9 and TRBJ2-3; maybe TRBD2 (6 bases). V lost 3 bases and J lost 5, with 13 bases in between. Per germline, CDR1 SGDLS and CDR2 YYNGEE. The CDR3 has 14 residues. CDR3: CASSGGVGGDTQYF. For the CDR3, the DNA is TGTGCCAGCAGCGGGGGAGTGGGGGGAGATACGCAGTATTTT.

Written as DNA, the CDR3 is TGTGCCAGCAGCTTAGCAGGACTAGCGACCACCGGGGAGCTGTTTTTT. It specifies CASSLAGLATTGELFF. J is TRBJ2-2 and V is TRBV7-3; 9 bases map to TRBD2. J was trimmed by 4 bases and V by 2 bases; bases with no gene match: 5. The CDR3 contains 16 residues. Germline assignment: CDR1 SGHTA and CDR2 FQGTGA.

The CDR3 nucleotides read TGTGCCAGCAGCTTAGTTGGGCGGGAGGGCTACGAGCAGTACTTC. Translated, it gives CASSLVGREGYEQYF. The genes are TRBV7-9 and TRBJ2-7; 9 bases are a match to TRBD2. The CDR3 is 15 amino acids. V lost 1 base to trimming and J lost 3 bases; unmatched junction nucleotides: 4. Germline CDR1 and CDR2: SEHNR and FQNEAQ (reference sequence).

The chain employs TRBV15 and TRBJ2-3; TRBD2 matches at 11 bases. CDR3 length equals 16 residues. The trim removed 4 bases at V and 3 bases at J, leaving 6 bases unmatched. From germline, CDR1 is LNHNV and CDR2 YYDKDF (reference sequence). In DNA, the CDR3 is TGTGCCACCAGCACCGAACTAGCGGGAGCAACAGATACGCAGTATTTT. Translating it yields CATSTELAGATDTQYF.

The chain combines TRBV25-1 with TRBJ1-2; 7 nucleotides agree with TRBD1. The CDR3 has 15 residues. Germline loops: CDR1 MGHDK, CDR2 SYGVNS. V shed 5 bases and J 6 bases; nucleotides not matched to a gene: 12. CDR3 in amino acids: CASSPTGLEGNGYTF. CDR3 bases: TGTGCCAGCAGTCCGACAGGGCTTGAAGGGAATGGCTACACCTTC.

This clone was found many times. This rearrangement joins TRBV5-6 to TRBJ1-1, with D uncertain. The CDR3 has 14 amino acids. The germline V gene encodes CDR1 SGHDT and CDR2 YYEEEE. Trimming pared 2 bases from V and 5 bases from J, leaving 13 bases between. The CDR3 coding sequence is TGTGCCAGCAGCTTCTACCTATCACTAACTGAAGCTTTCTTT. Translated: CASSFYLSLTEAFF.

This clone was observed a few times. Likely a read error: the CDR3 ends without its conserved phenylalanine or tryptophan. The DNA is left out, because the CDR3 cannot be placed on it with certainty; the CDR3 is given as TCRdb lists it. This sequence joins TRBV28 and TRBJ1-5; the DNA was not compared with TRBD1, the D call given in the table. The CDR3 spans 14 amino acids, including both terminal residues. CDR1 MDHEN and CDR2 SYDVKM come from the germline V gene. Here the CDR3 reads CASSFGQGNQPKHL.

This clone was seen once. The J gene is TRBJ1-2, the V gene TRBV28, with D tentatively TRBD1 (6 bases). CDR3 length: 15 residues. Trimming took 3 bases from V and 2 from J, leaving 13 bases between them. CDR1 is MDHEN, CDR2 SYDVKM, per germline. The CDR3, as DNA: TGTGCCAGCAGTTTCTGGCGGGGGACAAACTATGGCTACACCTTC. Protein: CASSFWRGTNYGYTF.